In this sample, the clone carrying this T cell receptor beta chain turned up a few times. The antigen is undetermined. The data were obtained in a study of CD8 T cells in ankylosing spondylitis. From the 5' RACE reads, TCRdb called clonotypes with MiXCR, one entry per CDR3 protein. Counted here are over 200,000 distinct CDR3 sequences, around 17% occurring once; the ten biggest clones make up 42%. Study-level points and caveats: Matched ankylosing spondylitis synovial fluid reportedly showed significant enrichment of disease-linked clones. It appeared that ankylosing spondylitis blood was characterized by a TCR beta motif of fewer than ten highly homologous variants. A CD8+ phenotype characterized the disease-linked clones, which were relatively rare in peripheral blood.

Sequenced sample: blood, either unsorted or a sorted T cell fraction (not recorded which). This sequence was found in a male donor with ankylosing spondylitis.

CDR3 nucleotide sequence: TGTGCCAGCTCCTGGGGACTAGCGGAAAGCACAGATACGCAGTATTTT. This codes for CASSWGLAESTDTQYF. The chain combines TRBV6-1 with TRBJ2-3, with TRBD2 matching over 11 bases. The ends lost 8 bases at V and 0 bases at J; junction bases unmatched: 7. There are 16 residues in the CDR3. The germline V gene has CDR1 MNHNS and CDR2 SASEGT.